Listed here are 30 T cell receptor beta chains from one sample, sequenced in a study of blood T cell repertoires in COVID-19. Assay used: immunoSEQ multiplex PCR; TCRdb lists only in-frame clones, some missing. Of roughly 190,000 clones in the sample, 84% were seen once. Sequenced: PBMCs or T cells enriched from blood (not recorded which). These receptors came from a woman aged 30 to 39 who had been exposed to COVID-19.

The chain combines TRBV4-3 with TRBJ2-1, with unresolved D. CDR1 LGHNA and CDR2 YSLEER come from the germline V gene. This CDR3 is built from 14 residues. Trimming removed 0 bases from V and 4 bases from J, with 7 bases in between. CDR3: CASSQDRNYNEQFF. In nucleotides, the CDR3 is TGCGCCAGCAGCCAAGATAGAAATTACAATGAGCAGTTCTTC.

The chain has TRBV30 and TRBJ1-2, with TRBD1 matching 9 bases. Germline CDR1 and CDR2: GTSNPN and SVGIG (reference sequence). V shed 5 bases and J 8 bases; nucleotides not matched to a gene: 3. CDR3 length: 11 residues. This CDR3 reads CAWRQGDGYTF. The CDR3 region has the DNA TGTGCCTGGCGACAGGGGGACGGCTACACCTTC.

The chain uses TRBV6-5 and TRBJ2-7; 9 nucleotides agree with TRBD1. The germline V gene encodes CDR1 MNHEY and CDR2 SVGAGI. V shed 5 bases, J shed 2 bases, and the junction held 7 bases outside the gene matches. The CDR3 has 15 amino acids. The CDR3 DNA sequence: TGTGCCAGCAGTAAGACAGGGGGTATTGCCTACGAGCAGTACTTC. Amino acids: CASSKTGGIAYEQYF.

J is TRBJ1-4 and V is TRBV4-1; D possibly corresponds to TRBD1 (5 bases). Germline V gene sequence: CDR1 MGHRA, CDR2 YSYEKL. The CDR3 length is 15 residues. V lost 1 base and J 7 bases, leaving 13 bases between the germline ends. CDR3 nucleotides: TGCGCCAGCAGCCAAGTACACAGGAGTGGTGAAAAACTGTTTTTT. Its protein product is CASSQVHRSGEKLFF.

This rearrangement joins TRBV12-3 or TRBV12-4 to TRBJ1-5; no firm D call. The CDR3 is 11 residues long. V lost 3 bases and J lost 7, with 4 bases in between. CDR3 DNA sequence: TGTGCCAGCAGTTTCGGGCAGCCCCAGCATTTT. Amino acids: CASSFGQPQHF.

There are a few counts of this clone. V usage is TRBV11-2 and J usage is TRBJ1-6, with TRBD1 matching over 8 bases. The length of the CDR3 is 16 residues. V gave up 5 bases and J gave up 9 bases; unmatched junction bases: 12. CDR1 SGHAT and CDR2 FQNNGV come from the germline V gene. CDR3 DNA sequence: TGTGCCAGCAGCCCCCCCGGACAGGGATTAAGTTCACCCCTCCACTTT. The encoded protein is CASSPPGQGLSSPLHF. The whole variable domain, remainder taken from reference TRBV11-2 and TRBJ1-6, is EAGVAQSPRYKIIEKRQSVAFWCNPISGHATLYWYQQILGQGPKLLIQFQNNGVVDDSQLPKDRFSAERLKGVDSTLKIQPAKLEDSAVYLCASSPPGQGLSSPLHFGNGTRLTVT.

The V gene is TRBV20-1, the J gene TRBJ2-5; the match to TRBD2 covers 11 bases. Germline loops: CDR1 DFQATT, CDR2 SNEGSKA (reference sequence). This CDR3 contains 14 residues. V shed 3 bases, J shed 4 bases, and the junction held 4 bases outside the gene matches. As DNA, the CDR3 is TGCAGTGCTAGTAGCGGGGGGGCCCTAGAGACCCAGTACTTC. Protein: CSASSGGALETQYF.

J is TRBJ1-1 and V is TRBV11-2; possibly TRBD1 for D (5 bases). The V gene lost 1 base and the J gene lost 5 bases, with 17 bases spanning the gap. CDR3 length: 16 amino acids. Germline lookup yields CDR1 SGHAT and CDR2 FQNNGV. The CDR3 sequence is CASSLGPQGGETEAFF. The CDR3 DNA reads TGTGCCAGCAGCTTAGGACCCCAGGGTGGGGAAACTGAAGCTTTCTTT.

The CDR3 spells CAISAGIWGEETQYF. For the CDR3, the DNA is TGTGCCATCAGTGCGGGAATTTGGGGGGAAGAGACCCAGTACTTC. The chain carries TRBV10-3 and TRBJ2-5, with D perhaps matching TRBD2 (6 bases). This CDR3 comprises 15 residues. V was shortened by 4 bases and J by 3 bases, with 15 bases between the two germline ends. The germline CDR1 and CDR2 sequences are ENHRY and SYGVKD.

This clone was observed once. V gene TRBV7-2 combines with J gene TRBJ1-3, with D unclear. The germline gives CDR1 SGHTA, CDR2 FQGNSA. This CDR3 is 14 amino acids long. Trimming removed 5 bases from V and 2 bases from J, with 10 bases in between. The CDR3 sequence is CASSPVQPGNTIYF. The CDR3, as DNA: TGTGCCAGCAGCCCAGTCCAACCTGGAAACACCATATATTTT. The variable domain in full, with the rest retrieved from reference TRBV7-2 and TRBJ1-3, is GAGVSQSPSNKVTEKGKDVELRCDPISGHTALYWYRQSLGQGLEFLIYFQGNSAPDKSGLPSDRFSAERTGGSVSTLTIQRTQQEDSAVYLCASSPVQPGNTIYFGEGSWLTVV.

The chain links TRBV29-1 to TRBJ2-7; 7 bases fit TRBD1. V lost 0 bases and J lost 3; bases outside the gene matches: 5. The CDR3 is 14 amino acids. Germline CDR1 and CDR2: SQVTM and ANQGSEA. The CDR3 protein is CSVEEGQGDYEQYF. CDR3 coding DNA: TGCAGCGTTGAAGAAGGGCAGGGGGACTACGAGCAGTACTTC.

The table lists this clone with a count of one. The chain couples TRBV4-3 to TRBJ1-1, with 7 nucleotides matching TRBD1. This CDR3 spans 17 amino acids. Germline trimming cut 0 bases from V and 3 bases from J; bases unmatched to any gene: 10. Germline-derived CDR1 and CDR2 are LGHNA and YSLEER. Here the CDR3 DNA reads TGCGCCAGCAGCCAAGATATCACAGGGGTGATGGACACTGAAGCTTTCTTT. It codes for CASSQDITGVMDTEAFF.

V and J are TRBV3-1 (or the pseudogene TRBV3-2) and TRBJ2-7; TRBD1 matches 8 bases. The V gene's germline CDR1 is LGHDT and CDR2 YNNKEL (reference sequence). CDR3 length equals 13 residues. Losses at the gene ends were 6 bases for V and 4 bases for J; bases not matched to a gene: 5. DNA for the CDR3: TGTGCCAGCAGTCTGGACAGGGCATACGAGCAGTACTTC. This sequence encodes CASSLDRAYEQYF.

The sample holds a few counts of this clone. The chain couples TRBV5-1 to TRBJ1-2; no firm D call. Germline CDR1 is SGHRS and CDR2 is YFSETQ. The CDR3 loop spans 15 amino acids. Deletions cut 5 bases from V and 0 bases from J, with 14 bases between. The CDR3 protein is CASRPREEANYGYTF. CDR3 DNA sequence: TGCGCCAGCAGACCCCGGGAGGAGGCTAACTATGGCTACACCTTC. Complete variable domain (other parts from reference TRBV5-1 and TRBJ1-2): KAGVTQTPRYLIKTRGQQVTLSCSPISGHRSVSWYQQTPGQGLQFLFEYFSETQRNKGNFPGRFSGRQFSNSRSEMNVSTLELGDSALYLCASRPREEANYGYTFGSGTRLTVV.

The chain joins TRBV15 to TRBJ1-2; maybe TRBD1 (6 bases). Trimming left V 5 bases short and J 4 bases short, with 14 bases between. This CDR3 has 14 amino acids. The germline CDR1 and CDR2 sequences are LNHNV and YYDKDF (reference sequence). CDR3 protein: CATSVDSWGYGYTF. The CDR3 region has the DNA TGTGCCACCAGCGTGGACAGTTGGGGCTATGGCTACACCTTC.

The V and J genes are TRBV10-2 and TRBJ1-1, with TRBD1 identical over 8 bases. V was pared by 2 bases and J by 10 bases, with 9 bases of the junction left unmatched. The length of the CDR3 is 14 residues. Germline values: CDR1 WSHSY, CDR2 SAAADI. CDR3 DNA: TGCGCCAGCAGTGAGCCGGGACAGGTCCACGGAGCTTTCTTT. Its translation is CASSEPGQVHGAFF.

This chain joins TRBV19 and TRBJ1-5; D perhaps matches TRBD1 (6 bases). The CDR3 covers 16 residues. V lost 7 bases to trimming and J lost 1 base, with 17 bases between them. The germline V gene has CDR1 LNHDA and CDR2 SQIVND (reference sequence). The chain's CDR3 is CASTRGISGSNQPQHF. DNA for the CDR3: TGTGCCAGTACCAGGGGTATTTCGGGAAGCAATCAGCCCCAGCATTTT.

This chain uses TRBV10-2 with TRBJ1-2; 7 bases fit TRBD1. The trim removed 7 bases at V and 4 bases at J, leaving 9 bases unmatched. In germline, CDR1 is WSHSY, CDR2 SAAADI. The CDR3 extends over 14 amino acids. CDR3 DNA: TGCGCCAGCACTGACCAAGGGGGCTTCTATGGCTACACCTTC. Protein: CASTDQGGFYGYTF.

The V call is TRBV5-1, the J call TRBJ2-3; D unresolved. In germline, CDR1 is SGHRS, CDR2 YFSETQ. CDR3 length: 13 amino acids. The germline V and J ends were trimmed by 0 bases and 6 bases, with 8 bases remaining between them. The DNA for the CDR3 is TGCGCCAGCAGCTTGGCCTCTGTGGATACGCAGTATTTT. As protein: CASSLASVDTQYF.

DNA of the CDR3: TGTGCCAGCAGCGTACAGGGGGCGGTGGGTGAAAAACTGTTTTTT. Translating it yields CASSVQGAVGEKLFF. J is TRBJ1-4 and V is TRBV11-2; 9 bases agree with TRBD1. The germline CDR1 and CDR2 sequences are SGHAT and FQNNGV. This CDR3 is 15 amino acids long. Trimming cost V 5 bases and J 7 bases; bases outside gene matches: 8. The complete variable domain, with remaining parts taken from reference TRBV11-2 and TRBJ1-4, reads EAGVAQSPRYKIIEKRQSVAFWCNPISGHATLYWYQQILGQGPKLLIQFQNNGVVDDSQLPKDRFSAERLKGVDSTLKIQPAKLEDSAVYLCASSVQGAVGEKLFFGSGTQLSVL.

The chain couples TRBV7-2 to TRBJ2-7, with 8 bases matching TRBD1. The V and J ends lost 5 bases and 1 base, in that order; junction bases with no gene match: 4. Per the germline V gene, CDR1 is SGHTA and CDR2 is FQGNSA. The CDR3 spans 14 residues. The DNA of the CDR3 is TGTGCCAGCAGCCCCCGACAGGGGTCCTACGAGCAGTACTTC. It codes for CASSPRQGSYEQYF.

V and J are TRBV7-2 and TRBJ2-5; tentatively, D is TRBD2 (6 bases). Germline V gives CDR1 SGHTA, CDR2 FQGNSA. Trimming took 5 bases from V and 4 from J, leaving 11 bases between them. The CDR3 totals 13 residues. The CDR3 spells CASSAGPGETQYF. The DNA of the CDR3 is TGTGCCAGCAGCGCGGGACCGGGAGAGACCCAGTACTTC. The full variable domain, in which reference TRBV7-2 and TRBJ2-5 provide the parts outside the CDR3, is GAGVSQSPSNKVTEKGKDVELRCDPISGHTALYWYRQSLGQGLEFLIYFQGNSAPDKSGLPSDRFSAERTGGSVSTLTIQRTQQEDSAVYLCASSAGPGETQYFGPGTRLLVL.

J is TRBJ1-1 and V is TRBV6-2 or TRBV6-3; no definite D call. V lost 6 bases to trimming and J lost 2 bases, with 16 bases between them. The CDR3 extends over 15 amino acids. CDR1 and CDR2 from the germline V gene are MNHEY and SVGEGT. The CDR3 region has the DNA TGTGCCAGCAGCTGGGAGCGGGCGGGAAACACTGAAGCTTTCTTT. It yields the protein CASSWERAGNTEAFF.

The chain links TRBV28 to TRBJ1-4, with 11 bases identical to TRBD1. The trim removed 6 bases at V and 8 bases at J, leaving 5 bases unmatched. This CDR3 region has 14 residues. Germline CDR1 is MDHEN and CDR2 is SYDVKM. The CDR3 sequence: CASSMGQGGEKLFF. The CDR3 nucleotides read TGTGCCAGCAGCATGGGACAGGGGGGGGAAAAACTGTTTTTT.

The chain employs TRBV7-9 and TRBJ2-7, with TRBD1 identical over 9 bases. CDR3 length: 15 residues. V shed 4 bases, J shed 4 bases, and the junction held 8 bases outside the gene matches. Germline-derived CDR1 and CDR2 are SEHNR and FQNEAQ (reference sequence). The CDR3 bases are TGTGCCAGCAGCTCCACCCGGACAGGGGAATACGAGCAGTACTTC. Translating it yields CASSSTRTGEYEQYF.

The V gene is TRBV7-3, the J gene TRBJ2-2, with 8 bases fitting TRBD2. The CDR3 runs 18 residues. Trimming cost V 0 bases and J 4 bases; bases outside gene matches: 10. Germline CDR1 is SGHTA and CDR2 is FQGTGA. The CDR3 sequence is CASSLTFPQSGGTGELFF. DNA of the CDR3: TGTGCCAGCAGCTTAACTTTTCCCCAAAGCGGGGGCACCGGGGAGCTGTTTTTT.

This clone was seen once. CDR3 DNA: TGTGCCACCAGTGACGTTAGCGGGGCCTACAATGAGCAGTTCTTC. Translated: CATSDVSGAYNEQFF. This chain connects TRBV24-1 to TRBJ2-1, with 8 bases that match TRBD2. J gave up 2 bases and V 4 bases, and 3 bases lay outside the gene matches. CDR3 size: 15 residues. The germline CDR1 and CDR2 sequences are KGHDR and SFDVKD.

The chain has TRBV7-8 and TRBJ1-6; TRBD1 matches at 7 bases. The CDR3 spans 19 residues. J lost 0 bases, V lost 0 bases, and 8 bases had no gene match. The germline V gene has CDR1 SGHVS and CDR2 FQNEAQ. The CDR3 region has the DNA TGTGCCAGCAGCTTAGCGCTTGGGACAGCTAGCTCCTATAATTCACCCCTCCACTTT. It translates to CASSLALGTASSYNSPLHF. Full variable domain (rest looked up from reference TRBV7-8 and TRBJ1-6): GAGVSQSPRYKVAKRGQDVALRCDPISGHVSLFWYQQALGQGPEFLTYFQNEAQLDKSGLPSDRFFAERPEGSVSTLKIQRTQQEDSAVYLCASSLALGTASSYNSPLHFGNGTRLTVT.

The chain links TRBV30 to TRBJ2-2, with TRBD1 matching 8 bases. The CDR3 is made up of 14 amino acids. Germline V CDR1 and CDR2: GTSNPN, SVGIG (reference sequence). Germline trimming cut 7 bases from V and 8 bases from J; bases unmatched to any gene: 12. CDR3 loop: CALPLTGEGGELFF. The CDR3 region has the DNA TGTGCCTTGCCACTGACAGGGGAAGGAGGGGAGCTGTTTTTT.

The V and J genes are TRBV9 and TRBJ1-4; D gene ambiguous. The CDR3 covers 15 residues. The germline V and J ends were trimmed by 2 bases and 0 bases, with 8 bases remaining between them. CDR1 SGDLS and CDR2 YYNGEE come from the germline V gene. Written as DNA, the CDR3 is TGTGCCAGCAGCGTCGGTTATGCAACTAATGAAAAACTGTTTTTT. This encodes CASSVGYATNEKLFF.